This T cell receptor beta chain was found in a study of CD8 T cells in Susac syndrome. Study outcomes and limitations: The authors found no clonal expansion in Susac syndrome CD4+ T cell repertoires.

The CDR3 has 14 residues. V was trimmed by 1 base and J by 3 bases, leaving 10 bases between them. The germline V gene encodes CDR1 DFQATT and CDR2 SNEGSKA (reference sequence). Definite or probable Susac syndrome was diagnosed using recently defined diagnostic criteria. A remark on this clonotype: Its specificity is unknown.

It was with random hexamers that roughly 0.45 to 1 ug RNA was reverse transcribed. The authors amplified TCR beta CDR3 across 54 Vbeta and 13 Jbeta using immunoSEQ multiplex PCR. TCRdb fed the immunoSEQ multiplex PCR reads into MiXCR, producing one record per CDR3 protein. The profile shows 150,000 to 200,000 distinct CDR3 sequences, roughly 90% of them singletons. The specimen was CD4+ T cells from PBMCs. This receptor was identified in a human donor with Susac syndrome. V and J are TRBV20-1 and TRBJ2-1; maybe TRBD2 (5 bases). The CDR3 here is CSARVLAGYNEQFF. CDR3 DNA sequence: TGCAGTGCTAGAGTGCTAGCAGGCTACAATGAGCAGTTCTTC.